A selection of T cell receptor beta chains follows, all from one sample in a study of blood T cell repertoires in COVID-19. Produced via immunoSEQ multiplex PCR; TCRdb's table is partial and in-frame only. The top ten hold 7.4% of the sample, which has fewer than 250,000 clones, more than 70% seen once. The source material was PBMCs or T cells enriched from blood (not recorded which). These TCRs come from a woman aged 40 to 50 with acute COVID-19. The CDR3 runs from the conserved cysteine through the conserved F or W. D genes are given only for firm matches.

>TRBJ2-7|.|TRBV27
CASSLLGAGVQEQYF
>TRBJ2-1|TRBD2|TRBV6-5
CASSYSRLAGNEQFF
>TRBJ1-2|.|TRBV19
CASSIDLTSDGYTF
>TRBJ2-7|.|TRBV7-2
CASSSGGEQYF
>TRBJ1-5|.|TRBV2
CASSEAQAGSQPQHF
>TRBJ1-4|TRBD1|TRBV6-5
CASRNRGGTNEKLFF
>TRBJ1-1|TRBD1|TRBV30
CAWNRDREAFF
>TRBJ1-2|TRBD1|TRBV18
CASSPDREYTF
>TRBJ1-5|TRBD1|TRBV5-1
CASSPGQGEPQHF
>TRBJ2-7|TRBD1|TRBV5-4
CASSLPGQVSGQYF
>TRBJ1-2|TRBD1|TRBV9
CASSARQGTDYGYTF
>TRBJ2-1|TRBD2|TRBV9
CASSVDVGGAGRNNEQFF
>TRBJ1-3|.|TRBV30
CAWSGTASGNTIYF
>TRBJ1-3|TRBD1|TRBV18
CASSVGQGLSGNTIYF
>TRBJ1-2|TRBD1|TRBV6-5
CASGTAFNYGYTF
>TRBJ2-3|TRBD1|TRBV11-1
CATGRGTGFSTDTQYF
>TRBJ1-2|.|TRBV4-2
CASSQEVLNNYGYTF
>TRBJ2-1|.|TRBV2
CASSVEKKQFF
>TRBJ1-3|.|TRBV9
CASSVAATGGSGNTIYF
>TRBJ1-1|.|TRBV5-1
CASSLGAGMDTEAFF
>TRBJ2-1|TRBD2|TRBV30
CAWNSGSRNEQFF
>TRBJ1-1|.|TRBV5-4
CASSVRGGTEAFF
>TRBJ1-3|.|TRBV28
CASFSGSSGNTIYF
>TRBJ1-1|.|TRBV11-2
CASSLRQIRMNTEAFF
>TRBJ1-6|TRBD1|TRBV6-6
CASSTDTGARGSPLHF
>TRBJ2-5|TRBD2|TRBV6-5
CASSYRSGVYQETQYF
>TRBJ2-7|TRBD2|TRBV28
CASSSGLADSYEQYF
>TRBJ2-7|.|TRBV4-2
CASSQDRAQSYEQYF
>TRBJ1-2|.|TRBV7-9
CASSSGDYGYTF
>TRBJ2-1|.|TRBV7-2
CASSLGQINEQFF
>TRBJ1-6|TRBD1|TRBV30
CAWSEGANSPLHF
>TRBJ1-1|.|TRBV29-1
CSGGATEAFF
>TRBJ1-1|TRBD1|TRBV10-3
CAIRRGPEAFF
>TRBJ2-5|TRBD2|TRBV28
CATTRGLAGIGAIYETQYF